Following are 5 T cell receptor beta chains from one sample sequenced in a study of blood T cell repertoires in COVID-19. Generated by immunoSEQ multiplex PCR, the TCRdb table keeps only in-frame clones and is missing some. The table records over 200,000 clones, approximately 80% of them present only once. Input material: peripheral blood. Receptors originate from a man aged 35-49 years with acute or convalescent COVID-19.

The CDR3 DNA follows: TGTGCCAGCTCACTCGCCGTTCAGGGCAATCAGCCCCAGCATTTT. Encoded protein: CASSLAVQGNQPQHF. The chain combines TRBV18 with TRBJ1-5, with D hard to call. The CDR3 has 15 amino acids. CDR1 and CDR2 (germline): KGHSH, LQKENI. Trimming removed 4 bases from V and 2 bases from J, with 12 bases in between.

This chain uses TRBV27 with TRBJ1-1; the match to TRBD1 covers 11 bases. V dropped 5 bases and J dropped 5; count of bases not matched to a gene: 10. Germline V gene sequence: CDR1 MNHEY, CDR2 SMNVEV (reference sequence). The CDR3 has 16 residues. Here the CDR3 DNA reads TGTGCCAGCAGTAGAGGACAGGGGGCATTACGGACTGAAGCTTTCTTT. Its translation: CASSRGQGALRTEAFF.

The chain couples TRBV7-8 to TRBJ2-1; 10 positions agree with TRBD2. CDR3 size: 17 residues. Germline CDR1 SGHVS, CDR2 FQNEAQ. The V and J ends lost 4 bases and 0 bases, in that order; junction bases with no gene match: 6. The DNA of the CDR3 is TGTGCCAGCAGCTACCTAGCGGGAGCCCTCTCCTACAATGAGCAGTTCTTC. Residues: CASSYLAGALSYNEQFF. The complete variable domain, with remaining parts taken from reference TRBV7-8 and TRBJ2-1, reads GAGVSQSPRYKVAKRGQDVALRCDPISGHVSLFWYQQALGQGPEFLTYFQNEAQLDKSGLPSDRFFAERPEGSVSTLKIQRTQQEDSAVYLCASSYLAGALSYNEQFFGPGTRLTVL.

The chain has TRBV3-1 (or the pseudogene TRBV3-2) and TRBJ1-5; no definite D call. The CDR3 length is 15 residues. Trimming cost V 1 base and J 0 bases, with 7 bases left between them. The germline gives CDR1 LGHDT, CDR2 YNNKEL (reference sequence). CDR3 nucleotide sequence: TGTGCCAGCAGCCAAGCAGTTTCTAGCAATCAGCCCCAGCATTTT. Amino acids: CASSQAVSSNQPQHF.

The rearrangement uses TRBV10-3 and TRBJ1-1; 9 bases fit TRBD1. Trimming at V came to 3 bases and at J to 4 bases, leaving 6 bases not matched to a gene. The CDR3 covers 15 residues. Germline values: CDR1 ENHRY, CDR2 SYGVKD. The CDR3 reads CAISDPGQGGTEAFF. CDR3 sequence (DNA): TGTGCCATCAGTGACCCGGGACAGGGAGGCACTGAAGCTTTCTTT.